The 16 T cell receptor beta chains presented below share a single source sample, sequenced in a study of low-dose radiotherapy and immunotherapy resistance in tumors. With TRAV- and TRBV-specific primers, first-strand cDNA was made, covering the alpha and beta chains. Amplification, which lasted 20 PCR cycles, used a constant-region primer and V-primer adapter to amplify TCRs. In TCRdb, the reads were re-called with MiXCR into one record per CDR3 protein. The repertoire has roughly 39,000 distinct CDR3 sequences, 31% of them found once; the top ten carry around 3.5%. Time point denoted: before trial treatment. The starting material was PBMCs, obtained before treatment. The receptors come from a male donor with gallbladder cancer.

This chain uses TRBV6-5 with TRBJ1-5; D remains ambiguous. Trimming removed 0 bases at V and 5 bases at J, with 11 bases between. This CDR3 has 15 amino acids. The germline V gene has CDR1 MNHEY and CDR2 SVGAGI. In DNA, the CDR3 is TGTGCCAGCAGTTACTCGATAGGAGGGCATCAGCCCCAGCATTTT. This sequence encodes CASSYSIGGHQPQHF.

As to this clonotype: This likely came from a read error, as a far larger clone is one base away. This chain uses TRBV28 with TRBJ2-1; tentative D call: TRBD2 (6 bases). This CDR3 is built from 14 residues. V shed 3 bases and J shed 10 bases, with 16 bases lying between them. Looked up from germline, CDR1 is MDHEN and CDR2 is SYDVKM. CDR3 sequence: CASSFYGSSYEQFF. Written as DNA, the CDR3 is TGTGCCAGCAGTTTTTACGGGAGCTCCTACGAGCAGTTCTTC.

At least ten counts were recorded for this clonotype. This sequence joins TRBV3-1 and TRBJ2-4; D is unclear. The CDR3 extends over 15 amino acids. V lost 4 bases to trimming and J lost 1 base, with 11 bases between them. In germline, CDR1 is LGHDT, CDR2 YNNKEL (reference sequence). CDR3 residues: CASSLDGAAKNIQYF. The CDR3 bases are TGTGCCAGCAGCCTCGACGGCGCGGCCAAAAACATTCAGTACTTC.

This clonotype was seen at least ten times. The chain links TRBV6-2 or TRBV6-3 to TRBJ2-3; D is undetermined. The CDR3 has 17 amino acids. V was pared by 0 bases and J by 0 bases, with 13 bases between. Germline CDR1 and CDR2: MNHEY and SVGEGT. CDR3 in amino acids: CASSYSIHSLSTDTQYF. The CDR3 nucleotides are TGTGCCAGCAGTTACTCCATCCACAGCCTAAGCACAGATACGCAGTATTTT.

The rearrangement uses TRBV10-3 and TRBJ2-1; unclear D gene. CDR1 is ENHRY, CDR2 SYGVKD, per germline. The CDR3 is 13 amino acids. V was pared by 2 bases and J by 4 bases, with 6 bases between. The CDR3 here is CAISEGNYNEQFF. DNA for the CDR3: TGTGCCATCAGTGAGGGAAATTACAATGAGCAGTTCTTC.

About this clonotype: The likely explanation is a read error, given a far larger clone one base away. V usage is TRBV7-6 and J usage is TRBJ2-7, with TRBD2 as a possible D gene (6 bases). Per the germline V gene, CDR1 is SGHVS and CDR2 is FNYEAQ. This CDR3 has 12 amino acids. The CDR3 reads CAISSGLTEQYF. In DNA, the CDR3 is TGTGCCATCAGCTCGGGACTTACCGAGCAGTACTTC.

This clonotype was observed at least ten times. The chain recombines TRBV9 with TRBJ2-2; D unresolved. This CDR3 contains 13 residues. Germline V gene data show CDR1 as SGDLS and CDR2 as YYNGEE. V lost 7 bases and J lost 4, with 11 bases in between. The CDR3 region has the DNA TGTGCCAGCCGCCCAGCCAGCACCGGGGAGCTGTTTTTT. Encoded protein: CASRPASTGELFF.

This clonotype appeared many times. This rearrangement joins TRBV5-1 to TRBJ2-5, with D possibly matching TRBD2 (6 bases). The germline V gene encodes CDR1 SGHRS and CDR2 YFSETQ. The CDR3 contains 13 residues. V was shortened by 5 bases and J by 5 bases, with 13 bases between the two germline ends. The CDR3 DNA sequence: TGCGCCAGCAGAGGGACCGCGGGGGAGACCCAGTACTTC. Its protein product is CASRGTAGETQYF.

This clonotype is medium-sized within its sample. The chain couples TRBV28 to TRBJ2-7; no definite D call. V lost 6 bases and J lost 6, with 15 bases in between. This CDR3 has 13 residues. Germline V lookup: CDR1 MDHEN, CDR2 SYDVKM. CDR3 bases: TGTGCCAGCAGCCCTAATGGACGCGGCGAGCAGTACTTC. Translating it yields CASSPNGRGEQYF.

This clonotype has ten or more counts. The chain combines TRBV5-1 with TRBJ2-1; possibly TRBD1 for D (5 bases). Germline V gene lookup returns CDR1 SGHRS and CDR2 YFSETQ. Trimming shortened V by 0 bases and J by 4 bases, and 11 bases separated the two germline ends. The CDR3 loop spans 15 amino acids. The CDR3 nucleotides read TGCGCCAGCAGCTTGGGACAGAGTATTTACAATGAGCAGTTCTTC. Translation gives CASSLGQSIYNEQFF.

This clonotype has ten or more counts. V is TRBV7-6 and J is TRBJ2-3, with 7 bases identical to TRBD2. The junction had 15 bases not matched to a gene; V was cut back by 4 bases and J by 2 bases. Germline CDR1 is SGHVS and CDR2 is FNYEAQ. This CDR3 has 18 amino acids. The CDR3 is CASSSPRGIAGYTDTQYF. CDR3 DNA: TGTGCCAGCAGCTCACCCCGCGGGATAGCGGGTTACACAGATACGCAGTATTTT. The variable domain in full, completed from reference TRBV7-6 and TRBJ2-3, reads GAGVSQSPRYKVTKRGQDVALRCDPISGHVSLYWYRQALGQGPEFLTYFNYEAQQDKSGLPNDRFSAERPEGSISTLTIQRTEQRDSAMYRCASSSPRGIAGYTDTQYFGPGTRLTVL.

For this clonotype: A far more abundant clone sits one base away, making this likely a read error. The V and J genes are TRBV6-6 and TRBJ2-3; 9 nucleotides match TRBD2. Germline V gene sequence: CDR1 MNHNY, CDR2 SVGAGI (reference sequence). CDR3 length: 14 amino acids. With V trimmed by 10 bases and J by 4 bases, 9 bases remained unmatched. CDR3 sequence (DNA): TGTGCCAAAAGGGCGGGAGGGCCCTCAGATACGCAGTATTTT. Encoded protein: CAKRAGGPSDTQYF.

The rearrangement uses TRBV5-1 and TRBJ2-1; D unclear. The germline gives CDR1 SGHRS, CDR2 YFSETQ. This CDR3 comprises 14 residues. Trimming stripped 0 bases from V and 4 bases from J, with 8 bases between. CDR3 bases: TGCGCCAGCAGCTTGGGAGGCGGATACAATGAGCAGTTCTTC. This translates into CASSLGGGYNEQFF.

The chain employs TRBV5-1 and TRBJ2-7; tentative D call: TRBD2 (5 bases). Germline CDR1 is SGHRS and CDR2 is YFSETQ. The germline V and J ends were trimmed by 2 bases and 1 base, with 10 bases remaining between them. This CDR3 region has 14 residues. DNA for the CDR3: TGCGCCAGCAGCTTCCGAGGGAGTTCCTACGAGCAGTACTTC. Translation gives CASSFRGSSYEQYF.

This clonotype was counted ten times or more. CDR3 coding DNA: TGTGCCAGTAGTCTCCAGGGCAGTCAGCCCCAGCATTTT. Protein: CASSLQGSQPQHF. The chain carries TRBV19 and TRBJ1-5, with D possibly matching TRBD1 (5 bases). This CDR3 is 13 amino acids long. V shed 5 bases and J shed 6 bases, with 11 bases lying between them. Germline V gene sequence: CDR1 LNHDA, CDR2 SQIVND (reference sequence).

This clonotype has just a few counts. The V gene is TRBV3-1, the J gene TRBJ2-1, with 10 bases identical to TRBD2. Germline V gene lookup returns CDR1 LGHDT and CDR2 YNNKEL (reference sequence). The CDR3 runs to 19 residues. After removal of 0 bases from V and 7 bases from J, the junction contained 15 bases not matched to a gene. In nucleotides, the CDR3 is TGTGCCAGCAGCCAAGACGGGCCTAGCGGGAGTTTTTTTTATAATGAGCAGTTCTTC. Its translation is CASSQDGPSGSFFYNEQFF.